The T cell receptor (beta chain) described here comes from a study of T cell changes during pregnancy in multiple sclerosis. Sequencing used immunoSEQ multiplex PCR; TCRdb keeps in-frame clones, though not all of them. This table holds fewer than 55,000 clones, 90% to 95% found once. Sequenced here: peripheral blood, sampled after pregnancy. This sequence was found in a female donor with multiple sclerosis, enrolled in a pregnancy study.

The CDR3 reads CASSNGLSTNEQFF. The CDR3 region has the DNA TGCGCCAGCAGCAACGGACTATCAACCAATGAGCAGTTCTTC. The V call is TRBV5-1, the J call TRBJ2-1, with a weak D call TRBD2 (6 bases). V was cut by 4 bases and J by 6 bases, with 14 bases left in between. The CDR3 runs to 14 residues. Looked up from germline, CDR1 is SGHRS and CDR2 is YFSETQ.